The T cell receptor beta chain under discussion was sequenced for a study of technical replicates of blood from several donors. The CDR3 is made up of 15 amino acids. Germline V gene lookup returns CDR1 SEHNR and CDR2 FQNEAQ (reference sequence). J was trimmed by 10 bases and V by 5 bases; bases with no gene match: 13. Libraries were prepared by immunoSEQ multiplex PCR; TCRdb keeps only in-frame clonotypes and omits some of them. The table includes 45,000 to 55,000 clones, about 96% detected once. This TCR came from a human donor in good health. The sample was T cells isolated from PBMCs. The V call is TRBV7-9, the J call TRBJ1-1, with 10 bases identical to TRBD1. As DNA, the CDR3 is TGTGCCAGCAGCCTCCTCGACAGGGGGCAGGTTGGAGCTTTCTTT. Protein: CASSLLDRGQVGAFF. Complete variable domain (other parts from reference TRBV7-9 and TRBJ1-1): DTGVSQNPRHKITKRGQNVTFRCDPISEHNRLYWYRQTLGQGPEFLTYFQNEAQLEKSRLLSDRFSAERPKGSFSTLEIQRTEQGDSAMYLCASSLLDRGQVGAFFGQGTRLTVV.